Here is one TCR beta chain with its context. The antigen remains undetermined. Compared with germline, one end of the junction differs, possibly owing to a read error. This sample is part of a study of response to subunit inactivated influenza vaccine. Broader study findings: Few new T cells, the authors suggested, are recruited by each seasonal influenza vaccination.

The CDR3 is 16 amino acids. Germline-derived CDR1 and CDR2 are MNHEY and SMNVEV (reference sequence). TCRdb re-derived calls from the RT-PCR reads in MiXCR, one entry per CDR3 protein. In the table there are more than 150,000 distinct CDR3 sequences, 9.5% to 12% of which are singletons. Source: CD8+ T cells sorted from PBMCs, taken less than 30 months after vaccination. This clonotype was sampled from a man aged 50-75 years who received an inactivated influenza vaccine. V usage is TRBV27 and J usage is TRBJ2-7; D perhaps matches TRBD1 (6 bases). CDR3 nucleotide sequence: TGTGCCAGCAGTTTGGCCACAGGGCCCTTCTCCGACGAGCAGTACTTC. Translation: CASSLATGPFSDEQYF.